The 4 T cell receptor beta chains reported below all come from one sample, sequenced in a study of blood T cell repertoires in COVID-19. Sequenced by immunoSEQ multiplex PCR; TCRdb stores in-frame clones only, minus some. This sample has 250,000 to 400,000 clones, with about 91% found just once. The sequencing sample was made of peripheral blood. Every receptor here comes from a woman between 25 and 40 years old with COVID-19, enrolled during active disease.

The chain employs TRBV6-2 or TRBV6-3 and TRBJ2-7, with 9 positions matching TRBD2. The CDR3 has 12 residues. V dropped 2 bases and J dropped 8; count of bases not matched to a gene: 1. Germline CDR1 reads MNHEY; CDR2 reads SVGEGT. Here the CDR3 DNA reads TGTGCCAGCAGTTACCCTAGCGGGAAGCAGTACTTC. Protein sequence: CASSYPSGKQYF.

This CDR3 reads CASNQVGGNGELFF. DNA for the CDR3: TGTGCCAGCAACCAGGTTGGGGGGAACGGGGAGCTGTTTTTT. V usage is TRBV28 and J usage is TRBJ2-2, with TRBD2 as a possible D gene (6 bases). The CDR3 covers 14 residues. V was clipped by 7 bases and J by 7 bases, with 16 bases between them. Germline-derived CDR1 and CDR2 are MDHEN and SYDVKM.

V gene TRBV19 combines with J gene TRBJ1-1, with D possibly TRBD1 on 6 matching bases. Germline V gene sequence: CDR1 LNHDA, CDR2 SQIVND (reference sequence). V shed 5 bases and J shed 1 base, with 8 bases lying between them. This CDR3 is built from 13 residues. The CDR3 DNA reads TGTGCCAGTAGTCCACAGGGGAACACTGAAGCTTTCTTT. The encoded protein is CASSPQGNTEAFF.

CDR3 in amino acids: CASSQGGGYSTDTQYF. For the CDR3, the DNA is TGCGCCAGCAGCCAGGGGGGAGGCTATAGCACAGATACGCAGTATTTT. The J gene is TRBJ2-3, the V gene TRBV4-3, with D perhaps TRBD2 (6 bases). Germline CDR1 is LGHNA and CDR2 is YSLEER. V was clipped by 3 bases and J by 0 bases, with 13 bases between them. This CDR3 is 16 amino acids long.